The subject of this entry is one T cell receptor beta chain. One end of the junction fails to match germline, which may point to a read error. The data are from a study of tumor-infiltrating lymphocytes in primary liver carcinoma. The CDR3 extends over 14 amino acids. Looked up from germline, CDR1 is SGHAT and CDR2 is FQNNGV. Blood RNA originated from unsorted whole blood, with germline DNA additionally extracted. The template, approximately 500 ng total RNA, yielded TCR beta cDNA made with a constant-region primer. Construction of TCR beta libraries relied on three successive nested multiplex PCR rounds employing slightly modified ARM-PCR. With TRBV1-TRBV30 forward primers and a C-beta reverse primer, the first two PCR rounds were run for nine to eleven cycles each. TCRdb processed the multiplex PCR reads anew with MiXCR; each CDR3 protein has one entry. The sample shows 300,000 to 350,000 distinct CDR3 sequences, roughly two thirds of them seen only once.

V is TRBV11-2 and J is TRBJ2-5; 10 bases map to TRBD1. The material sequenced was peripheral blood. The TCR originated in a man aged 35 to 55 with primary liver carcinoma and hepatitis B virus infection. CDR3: CASSFRTGGGTQYF. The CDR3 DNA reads TGTGCCAGCAGCTTTCGGACAGGGGGAGGGACCCAATACTTC.